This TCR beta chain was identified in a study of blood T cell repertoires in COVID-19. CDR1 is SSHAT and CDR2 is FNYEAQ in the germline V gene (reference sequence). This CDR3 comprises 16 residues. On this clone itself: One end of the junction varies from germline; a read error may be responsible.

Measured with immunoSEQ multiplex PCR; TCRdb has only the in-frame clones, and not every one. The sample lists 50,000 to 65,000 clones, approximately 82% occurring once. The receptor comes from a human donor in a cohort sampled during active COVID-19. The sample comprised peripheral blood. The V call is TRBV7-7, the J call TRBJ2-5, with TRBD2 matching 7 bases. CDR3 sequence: CASSLRGGVYQETQYF. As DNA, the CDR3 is TGTGCTAGCAGCTTAAGGGGAGGGGTGTACCAAGAGACCCAGTACTTC.